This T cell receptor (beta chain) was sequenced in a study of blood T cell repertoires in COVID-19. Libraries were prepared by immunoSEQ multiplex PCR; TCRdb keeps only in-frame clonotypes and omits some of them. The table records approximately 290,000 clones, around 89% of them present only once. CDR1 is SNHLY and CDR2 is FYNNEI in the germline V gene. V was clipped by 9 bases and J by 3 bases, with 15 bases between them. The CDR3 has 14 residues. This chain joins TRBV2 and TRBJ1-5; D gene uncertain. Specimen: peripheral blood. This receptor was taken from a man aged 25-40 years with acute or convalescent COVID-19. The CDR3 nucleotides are TGTGCCAGTCGACTCGACGGAAACAATCAGCCCCAGCATTTT. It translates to CASRLDGNNQPQHF. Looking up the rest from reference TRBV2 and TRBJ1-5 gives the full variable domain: EPEVTQTPSHQVTQMGQEVILRCVPISNHLYFYWYRQILGQKVEFLVSFYNNEISEKSEIFDDQFSVERPDGSNFTLKIRSTKLEDSAMYFCASRLDGNNQPQHFGDGTRLSIL.